The 3 T cell receptor beta chains below were found in one sample sequenced in a study of tumor-infiltrating lymphocytes in oesophageal squamous cell carcinoma. TCRdb ran MiXCR on the PCR reads and lists one entry per CDR3 protein. The sample contains approximately 13,000 distinct CDR3 sequences, roughly 51% of which appear only once. What was sequenced was esophageal tumor tissue. The receptors stem from a male donor with esophageal squamous cell carcinoma.

This clonotype has at least ten counts. One junction end disagrees with the germline gene, perhaps due to a read error. In DNA form, the CDR3 reads TGTGCCAGCACCTTAGCGGCGGGAGCGAACGAGCAGTACTTC. Protein product: CASTLAAGANEQYF. This rearrangement joins TRBV7-2 to TRBJ2-7, with TRBD2 matching 7 bases. Per germline, CDR1 SGHTA and CDR2 FQGNSA. This CDR3 is 14 amino acids long.

On this clonotype: This CDR3 fails to terminate in the conserved phenylalanine or tryptophan, so it likely reflects a read error. The DNA is left out, because the CDR3 cannot be placed on it with certainty; the CDR3 is given as TCRdb lists it. The rearrangement joins TRBV11-2 to TRBJ2-7; no check of the table's D call, TRBD2, against the DNA was made. Both ends counted, the CDR3 spans 17 residues. Germline values: CDR1 SGHAT, CDR2 FQNNGV. The CDR3 region is CASSPQLGGDYGYTFGS.

Ten or more counts support this clonotype. CDR3 bases: TGCGCCAGCAGCCACAAAAATGAGCAGTTCTTC. This translates into CASSHKNEQFF. This chain links TRBV4-1 with TRBJ2-1; no clear D. This CDR3 has 11 residues. V lost 3 bases, J lost 7 bases, and 4 bases lay in between. Germline-derived CDR1 and CDR2 are MGHRA and YSYEKL.